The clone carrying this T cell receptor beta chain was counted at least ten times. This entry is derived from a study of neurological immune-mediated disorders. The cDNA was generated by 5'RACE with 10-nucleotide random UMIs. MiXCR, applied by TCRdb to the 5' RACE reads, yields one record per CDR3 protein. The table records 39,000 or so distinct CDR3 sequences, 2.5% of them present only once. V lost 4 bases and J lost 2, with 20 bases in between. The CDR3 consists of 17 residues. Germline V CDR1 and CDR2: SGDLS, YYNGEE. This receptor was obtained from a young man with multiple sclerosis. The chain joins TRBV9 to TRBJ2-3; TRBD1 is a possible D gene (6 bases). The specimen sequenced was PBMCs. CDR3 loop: CASSIRGGTGATDTQYF. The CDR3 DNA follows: TGTGCCAGCAGCATCCGAGGGGGTACCGGGGCCACAGATACGCAGTATTTT.